This T cell receptor beta chain originates from a study of STAT5B mutations in CD4+ large granular lymphocyte leukemia. Study as a whole: Among healthy donors, a particular HLA allele went with more CDR3 'QG' motifs. Study results and caveats: CD4-sorted patient repertoires seemed more clonal than healthy CD4+ repertoires. 8/27 top patient clones versus 2/35 control clones were TRBV06-family. Data were not HLA-matched across samples.

CDR1 is MNHEY and CDR2 is SVGAGI in the germline V gene. The CDR3 contains 12 residues. V was pared by 3 bases and J by 6 bases, with 5 bases between. With respect to this clone: The target antigen is unknown.

The table came from immunoSEQ multiplex PCR; TCRdb's copy has only in-frame clones and leaves some out. The profile shows fewer than 35,000 clones, approximately 80% of them singletons. Sequencing input: CD4+ T cells from blood buffy coats. The origin of this receptor is a human donor in good health. The chain links TRBV6-5 to TRBJ2-2, with D unclear. The CDR3 DNA sequence: TGTGCCAGCAGTTATTTGTCCGGGGAGCTGTTTTTT. This encodes CASSYLSGELFF.